This T cell receptor beta chain was retrieved from a study of CD8+ T cells in alopecia areata. Study context: For the treated group, dosing was oral tofacitinib at 5 to 10 mg twice daily.

The study, taken as a whole, reports: Higher clonality and more expanded CD8+ clones appeared in lesional than normal scalp.

After isolation, RNA underwent reverse transcription to generate cDNA as the sequencing template. Assay: immunoSEQ multiplex PCR; the TCRdb copy retains only in-frame clones and omits some. Among roughly 140,000 clones listed, approximately 53% were seen once. Comments on this clone: The antigen is not known.

The investigators collected lesional scalp punch biopsies and peripheral blood from alopecia areata patients. CD4+ and CD8+ T cells were sorted from PBMCs. Germline V gives CDR1 GTSNPN, CDR2 SVGIG (reference sequence). Trimming removed 1 base from V and 8 bases from J, with 11 bases in between. The CDR3 sequence is 12 residues long. The sample here was CD8+ T cells sorted from blood, taken at week 0. V usage is TRBV30 and J usage is TRBJ1-2; weak D call: TRBD1 (6 bases). The TCR comes from a human donor with alopecia areata. The CDR3 nucleotides read TGTGCCTGGAGTGAGGGGGGACTCGGCTACACCTTC. Translated, it gives CAWSEGGLGYTF.